The 17 T cell receptor beta chains presented below share a single source sample, sequenced in a study of cytomegalovirus exposure and HLA in healthy donors. This PCR relied on a set of 60 Vbeta primers and 13 Jbeta primers. Only in-frame clones appear in the TCRdb table, and some are missing; sequencing was by immunoSEQ multiplex PCR. In the table there are under 150,000 clones, roughly three quarters of which are singletons. Input material: PBMCs. Source of these receptors: a woman aged 45-65 years in good health and CMV-seronegative.

This chain uses TRBV6-6 with TRBJ2-5; D is unclear. Germline lookup yields CDR1 MNHNY and CDR2 SVGAGI (reference sequence). The CDR3 runs to 13 residues. Trimming took off 3 bases at V and 5 bases at J, with 10 bases between the two ends. CDR3 sequence: CASSYWAEETQYF. The CDR3 DNA sequence: TGTGCCAGCAGTTATTGGGCTGAGGAGACCCAGTACTTC.

The V gene is TRBV9, the J gene TRBJ1-3, with 10 positions matching TRBD1. Germline V gene sequence: CDR1 SGDLS, CDR2 YYNGEE. There are 16 residues in the CDR3. V lost 3 bases and J lost 2; bases outside the gene matches: 5. As DNA, the CDR3 is TGTGCCAGCAGCGCCGCTGGGACAGGGGCTGGAAACACCATATATTTT. It yields the protein CASSAAGTGAGNTIYF.

The V gene is TRBV4-1, the J gene TRBJ2-7; 12 positions match TRBD2. V shed 4 bases and J 1 base; nucleotides not matched to a gene: 11. The CDR3 extends over 18 amino acids. The germline CDR1 and CDR2 sequences are MGHRA and YSYEKL. The CDR3 nucleotides are TGCGCCAGCAGCCCATCTCCCCCTAGCGGGGGGGCATCCTACGAGCAGTACTTC. This translates into CASSPSPPSGGASYEQYF.

The rearrangement joins TRBV19 to TRBJ1-5; D ambiguous. CDR1 LNHDA and CDR2 SQIVND come from the germline V gene (reference sequence). Trimming took 6 bases from V and 0 from J, leaving 12 bases between them. This CDR3 comprises 15 residues. CDR3 DNA: TGTGCCAGTAGGAAGATACAAAATAGCAATCAGCCCCAGCATTTT. As protein: CASRKIQNSNQPQHF.

This CDR3 reads CASSSSGLSNIQYF. As DNA, the CDR3 is TGTGCCAGCAGCTCGTCGGGACTCTCGAACATTCAGTACTTC. V usage is TRBV11-1 and J usage is TRBJ2-4, with TRBD2 as a possible D gene (6 bases). The V end lost 4 bases, the J end lost 7 bases, and 14 bases lay between the germline ends. Germline CDR1 and CDR2: SGHAT and FQDESV (reference sequence). The CDR3 has 14 residues.

The chain couples TRBV6-6 to TRBJ2-7; D remains unclear. The CDR3 consists of 13 residues. V lost 2 bases and J lost 0, with 5 bases in between. Germline CDR1 and CDR2: MNHNY and SVGAGI (reference sequence). CDR3 in amino acids: CASSYTSSYEQYF. In DNA, the CDR3 is TGTGCCAGCAGTTACACGAGCTCCTACGAGCAGTACTTC.

This sequence joins TRBV30 and TRBJ2-1; D might be TRBD2 (6 bases). The CDR3 has 13 amino acids. V lost 0 bases, J lost 15 bases, and 18 bases lay in between. CDR1 and CDR2 from the germline V gene are GTSNPN and SVGIG (reference sequence). The CDR3 bases are TGTGCCTGGAGTGTACAAGACTCCTTGGGGGGGTTCTTC. Its translation: CAWSVQDSLGGFF. The variable domain in full, completed from reference TRBV30 and TRBJ2-1, reads SQTIHQWPATLVQPVGSPLSLECTVEGTSNPNLYWYRQAAGRGLQLLFYSVGIGQISSEVPQNLSASRPQDRQFILSSKKLLLSDSGFYLCAWSVQDSLGGFFGPGTRLTVL.

V is TRBV4-2 and J is TRBJ2-7; 10 bases are a match to TRBD2. V gave up 2 bases and J gave up 3 bases; unmatched junction bases: 7. The CDR3 is made up of 16 amino acids. Germline CDR1 is LGHNA and CDR2 is YNFKEQ. In DNA form, the CDR3 reads TGTGCCAGCAGCCAAAGCAGCGGGGGGGCCGTCTACGAGCAGTACTTC. This codes for CASSQSSGGAVYEQYF.

The CDR3 coding sequence is TGTGCCAGCAGCCGCGACGGGGGGGACACTGAAGCTTTCTTT. Residues: CASSRDGGDTEAFF. The chain carries TRBV6-5 and TRBJ1-1; weak D call: TRBD1 (5 bases). CDR1 is MNHEY, CDR2 SVGAGI, per germline. Trimming left V 6 bases short and J 3 bases short, with 14 bases between. This CDR3 contains 14 residues.

This chain connects TRBV9 to TRBJ1-1; no reliable D call. Germline CDR1 SGDLS, CDR2 YYNGEE. V lost 3 bases and J lost 3, with 9 bases in between. There are 13 residues in the CDR3. The CDR3, as DNA: TGTGCCAGCAGCGCCCCCGGGGACACTGAAGCTTTCTTT. It encodes CASSAPGDTEAFF.

V is TRBV15 and J is TRBJ2-2; D ambiguous. Germline values: CDR1 LNHNV, CDR2 YYDKDF (reference sequence). The CDR3 length is 14 residues. Trimming took off 0 bases at V and 7 bases at J, with 9 bases between the two ends. The CDR3 nucleotides read TGTGCCACCAGCAGAGATGGGCTGAGCGGGGAGCTGTTTTTT. The encoded protein is CATSRDGLSGELFF.

In its sample, this clone was seen a few times. The chain joins TRBV4-1 to TRBJ2-3, with 8 bases identical to TRBD1. The trim removed 5 bases at V and 4 bases at J, leaving 14 bases unmatched. The CDR3 runs 17 residues. Germline loops: CDR1 MGHRA, CDR2 YSYEKL. CDR3 bases: TGCGCCAGCAGCGACGATACCGGGACAGGATGGTCAGATACGCAGTATTTT. As protein: CASSDDTGTGWSDTQYF.

This clone was seen only a few times. The rearrangement links TRBV5-1 to TRBJ2-7, with D perhaps TRBD2 (5 bases). This CDR3 contains 15 residues. Germline loops: CDR1 SGHRS, CDR2 YFSETQ. V gave up 3 bases and J gave up 5 bases, with 18 bases separating them. The CDR3 region is CASSSDLLVLNEQYF. In DNA form, the CDR3 reads TGCGCCAGCAGCTCGGACTTATTGGTTCTCAACGAGCAGTACTTC.

Written as DNA, the CDR3 is TGTGCCAGCTCTCCAGGGGGCGGATTTCCTGAAAAACTGTTTTTT. Amino acids: CASSPGGGFPEKLFF. This chain connects TRBV6-1 to TRBJ1-4; TRBD1 matches at 8 bases. The V gene's germline CDR1 is MNHNS and CDR2 SASEGT. The J segment lost 7 bases and the V segment lost 8 bases, leaving 12 bases of the junction unmatched. The CDR3 has 15 amino acids.

The chain links TRBV5-1 to TRBJ2-5; D possibly corresponds to TRBD2 (6 bases). V dropped 0 bases and J dropped 11 bases, with 20 bases sitting between them. CDR3 length: 15 residues. CDR1 and CDR2 from the germline V gene are SGHRS and YFSETQ. The CDR3 bases are TGCGCCAGCAGCTTGGTCGGGGGAGCGACTACGGAGCAGTACTTC. Its translation: CASSLVGGATTEQYF.

The chain recombines TRBV11-2 with TRBJ1-1, with a possible D match to TRBD1 (5 bases). Trimming took off 5 bases at V and 5 bases at J, with 18 bases between the two ends. CDR1 SGHAT and CDR2 FQNNGV come from the germline V gene. The CDR3 contains 15 residues. CDR3 sequence reads: CASSQSGGVRTEAFF. The DNA of the CDR3 is TGTGCCAGCAGCCAGTCGGGGGGTGTTAGGACTGAAGCTTTCTTT.

The genes are TRBV11-2 and TRBJ2-7; TRBD1 is a possible D gene (6 bases). V lost 4 bases to trimming and J lost 7 bases, with 17 bases between them. Germline CDR1 reads SGHAT; CDR2 reads FQNNGV. The CDR3 is 14 residues long. For the CDR3, the DNA is TGTGCCAGCAGCTCCGGACAGCCAACTAGGGAGCAGTACTTC. Its translation is CASSSGQPTREQYF.